The rows below give T cell receptor beta chains drawn from one sample of a study of T cells in Graves' hyperthyroidism and ophthalmopathy. MiXCR, applied by TCRdb to the multiplex PCR reads, yields one record per CDR3 protein. The table includes 350,000 or so distinct CDR3 sequences, 17% detected once. Sequenced input: blood. These receptors originate from a woman in her 30s with Graves' hyperthyroidism that later progressed to Graves' ophthalmopathy. The CDR3 runs from the conserved cysteine through the conserved F or W. A D gene is named only where the DNA matches it firmly. A row's size may be missing; if present it is once, few, many or a size class.

v_gene: TRBV12-3/TRBV12-4; abundance: many; j_gene: TRBJ2-3; d_gene: .; CDR3nt: TGTGCCAGCAGTTTTGACGGAGAAACTTTGGGTCTAGAGTACGGCACAGATACGCAGTATTTT; CDR3aa: CASSFDGETLGLEYGTDTQYF
v_gene: TRBV30; abundance: many; j_gene: TRBJ2-7; d_gene: TRBD2; CDR3nt: TGTGCCTGGAGTCAGAGCGGGACTACCTACGAGCAGTACTTC; CDR3aa: CAWSQSGTTYEQYF
v_gene: TRBV6-1; abundance: many; j_gene: TRBJ1-2; d_gene: .; CDR3nt: TGTACCCCGGAGGCACCTTTCTATGGCTACACCTTC; CDR3aa: CTPEAPFYGYTF
v_gene: TRBV12-3/TRBV12-4; abundance: .; j_gene: TRBJ1-6; d_gene: .; CDR3nt: TGTGCCAGCAGTTTAATACAGAATAATTCACCCCTCCACTTT; CDR3aa: CASSLIQNNSPLHF
v_gene: TRBV24-1; abundance: .; j_gene: TRBJ2-1; d_gene: TRBD2; CDR3nt: TGTGCCACCGAAAGCGGGAAGGGTTCCTACAATGAGCAGTTCTTC; CDR3aa: CATESGKGSYNEQFF
v_gene: TRBV9; abundance: many; j_gene: TRBJ1-1; d_gene: TRBD1; CDR3nt: TGTGCCAGCAGCCAACAGGGGAGGGACACTGAAGCTTTCTTT; CDR3aa: CASSQQGRDTEAFF
v_gene: TRBV27; abundance: .; j_gene: TRBJ2-7; d_gene: .; CDR3nt: TGTGCCAGCAGTTTACTTCCGGGGACGCTCTCCGCGTACGAGCAGTACTTC; CDR3aa: CASSLLPGTLSAYEQYF
v_gene: TRBV7-2; abundance: .; j_gene: TRBJ2-5; d_gene: TRBD1; CDR3nt: TGTGCCAGCAGCTTAGGGGACAGGGGAAGAGGAGAGACCCAGTACTTC; CDR3aa: CASSLGDRGRGETQYF
v_gene: TRBV7-9; abundance: .; j_gene: TRBJ1-1; d_gene: TRBD1; CDR3nt: TGTGCCAGCAGCCCCGGGGACAGTTTGGAAGCTTTCTTT; CDR3aa: CASSPGDSLEAFF
v_gene: TRBV6-6; abundance: many; j_gene: TRBJ2-2; d_gene: .; CDR3nt: TGTGCCAGCAGTTACAAAGGGGCGGGGGAGCTGTTTTTT; CDR3aa: CASSYKGAGELFF
v_gene: TRBV7-9; abundance: many; j_gene: TRBJ2-7; d_gene: .; CDR3nt: TGTGCCAGCCGTTCGACAGATAGCTACGAGCAGTACTTC; CDR3aa: CASRSTDSYEQYF
v_gene: TRBV7-9; abundance: few; j_gene: TRBJ2-1; d_gene: TRBD2; CDR3nt: TGTGCCAGCAGCAGACCCGGGACTACCTCTTCGAATGAGCAGTTCTTC; CDR3aa: CASSRPGTTSSNEQFF
v_gene: TRBV5-1; abundance: .; j_gene: TRBJ2-7; d_gene: .; CDR3nt: TGCGCCAGCAGCTTGGTTCTAGCCAACAATGAGCAGTACTTC; CDR3aa: CASSLVLANNEQYF
v_gene: TRBV6-1; abundance: many; j_gene: TRBJ1-2; d_gene: .; CDR3nt: TGTGCCAGCAGGATGTCTAATAACTATGGCTACACCTTC; CDR3aa: CASRMSNNYGYTF
v_gene: TRBV5-1; abundance: .; j_gene: TRBJ1-1; d_gene: .; CDR3nt: TGCGCCAGCAGCTTGGCCGGTCCAGGGCCCATGAACACTGAAGCTTTCTTT; CDR3aa: CASSLAGPGPMNTEAFF
v_gene: TRBV14; abundance: .; j_gene: TRBJ1-4; d_gene: .; CDR3nt: TGTGCCAGCAGCTACGGTAGGGGCGGTAATGAAAAACTGTTTTTT; CDR3aa: CASSYGRGGNEKLFF
v_gene: TRBV5-4; abundance: .; j_gene: TRBJ2-2; d_gene: TRBD1; CDR3nt: TGTGCCAGCAGCTTGGGACAGGGGCTAAACACCGGGGAGCTGTTTTTT; CDR3aa: CASSLGQGLNTGELFF
v_gene: TRBV28; abundance: many; j_gene: TRBJ2-5; d_gene: TRBD2; CDR3nt: TGTGCCAGCAGTTCCTCCGGACTAGGAGGAGAGACCCAGTACTTC; CDR3aa: CASSSSGLGGETQYF
v_gene: TRBV10-3; abundance: many; j_gene: TRBJ2-2; d_gene: TRBD2; CDR3nt: TGTGCCATCAGTGAGGAGGCGGGGGTCACCGGGGAGCTGTTTTTT; CDR3aa: CAISEEAGVTGELFF
v_gene: TRBV6-1; abundance: many; j_gene: TRBJ2-4; d_gene: TRBD2; CDR3nt: TGTGCCAGCAGTGATGCTTTCGGGGGGTTCTCGGCCAAAAACATTCAGTACTTC; CDR3aa: CASSDAFGGFSAKNIQYF
v_gene: TRBV12-3/TRBV12-4; abundance: .; j_gene: TRBJ1-4; d_gene: .; CDR3nt: TGTGCCAGCAGTTTGGACAGCTCAACTAATGAAAAACTGTTTTTT; CDR3aa: CASSLDSSTNEKLFF
v_gene: TRBV6-1; abundance: many; j_gene: TRBJ2-1; d_gene: .; CDR3nt: TGTGCCAGCAGTTGGATGGTACAGGGTGGAAACAATGAGCAGTTCTTC; CDR3aa: CASSWMVQGGNNEQFF
v_gene: TRBV30; abundance: .; j_gene: TRBJ1-5; d_gene: .; CDR3nt: TGTGCCTGGAGTGTAGGTTTGGGATCGGGCGGTCAGCCCCAGCATTTT; CDR3aa: CAWSVGLGSGGQPQHF
v_gene: TRBV20-1; abundance: many; j_gene: TRBJ1-1; d_gene: .; CDR3nt: TGCAGTGCCGGCGAGCCGGGGAACACTGAAGCTTTCTTT; CDR3aa: CSAGEPGNTEAFF
v_gene: TRBV11-3; abundance: many; j_gene: TRBJ2-1; d_gene: .; CDR3nt: TGTGCCAGCAGCCGAAACTCCTACAATGAGCAGTTCTTC; CDR3aa: CASSRNSYNEQFF
v_gene: TRBV2; abundance: many; j_gene: TRBJ1-4; d_gene: TRBD1; CDR3nt: TGTGCCAGCAGCGATTCGGGACAGGGGATCACGGAACTGTTTTTT; CDR3aa: CASSDSGQGITELFF